The 12 T cell receptor beta chains below come from one sample, sequenced in a study of cytomegalovirus exposure and HLA in healthy donors. PCR used 60 Vbeta primers and 13 Jbeta primers. The assay was immunoSEQ multiplex PCR, and TCRdb's table has in-frame clones only and misses some. Found here are about 150,000 clones, roughly 80% of them singletons; the top ten hold around 13%. What was sequenced was PBMCs. These TCRs come from a man aged 30-40 years in good health and CMV-seropositive.

This clone was seen a few times. V usage is TRBV5-4 and J usage is TRBJ2-7, with TRBD2 as a possible D gene (7 bases). CDR1 and CDR2 from the germline V gene are SGHNT and YYREEE (reference sequence). This CDR3 is built from 15 residues. Trimming took 2 bases from V and 4 from J, leaving 16 bases between them. The chain's CDR3 is CASSLEAGAGYEQYF. As DNA, the CDR3 is TGTGCCAGCAGCTTAGAGGCGGGGGCGGGGTACGAGCAGTACTTC.

This rearrangement joins TRBV5-1 to TRBJ2-5; D not certain. This CDR3 comprises 11 residues. CDR1 is SGHRS and CDR2 is YFSETQ in the germline V gene. V lost 5 bases and J lost 4, with 6 bases in between. DNA of the CDR3: TGCGCCAGCAGAGAGGCAGAGACCCAGTACTTC. Translation: CASREAETQYF.

This chain joins TRBV28 and TRBJ1-5; tentative D call: TRBD1 (5 bases). This CDR3 comprises 14 residues. Germline V gives CDR1 MDHEN, CDR2 SYDVKM. Trimming took 5 bases from V and 2 from J, leaving 10 bases between them. The CDR3 DNA reads TGTGCCAGCAGTAAGGGGCTGGGCAATCAGCCCCAGCATTTT. Amino acids: CASSKGLGNQPQHF.

The rearrangement joins TRBV6-1 to TRBJ1-6, with a possible D match to TRBD1 (6 bases). V shed 6 bases and J shed 8 bases, with 11 bases lying between them. Germline CDR1 and CDR2: MNHNS and SASEGT. This CDR3 comprises 13 residues. This CDR3 is CASSQEGDSPLHF. For the CDR3, the DNA is TGTGCCAGCAGCCAAGAGGGGGATTCACCCCTCCACTTT.

V usage is TRBV11-3 and J usage is TRBJ2-5, with TRBD2 matching over 10 bases. The trim removed 4 bases at V and 0 bases at J, leaving 2 bases unmatched. Germline lookup yields CDR1 SGHNT and CDR2 YENEEA. CDR3 length: 15 amino acids. CDR3 loop: CASSSGLADQETQYF. DNA of the CDR3: TGTGCCAGCAGCTCAGGACTAGCGGACCAAGAGACCCAGTACTTC. The whole variable domain, filled in from reference TRBV11-3 and TRBJ2-5, reads EAGVVQSPRYKIIEKKQPVAFWCNPISGHNTLYWYLQNLGQGPELLIRYENEEAVDDSQLPKDRFSAERLKGVDSTLKIQPAELGDSAVYLCASSSGLADQETQYFGPGTRLLVL.

The CDR3 bases are TGTGCCAGCAGTCCAGGGGGCTTCCCCTATGGCTACACCTTC. It codes for CASSPGGFPYGYTF. This chain joins TRBV28 and TRBJ1-2, with TRBD1 matching over 8 bases. Germline V gene lookup returns CDR1 MDHEN and CDR2 SYDVKM. The CDR3 loop spans 14 amino acids. The V gene end was trimmed by 5 bases and the J gene end by 4 bases; junction bases not matched to a gene: 6.

V usage is TRBV5-1 and J usage is TRBJ2-1, with 7 bases matching TRBD2. V lost 0 bases, J lost 4 bases, and 1 base stayed unmatched. Per the germline V gene, CDR1 is SGHRS and CDR2 is YFSETQ. CDR3 size: 14 residues. The CDR3 nucleotides are TGCGCCAGCAGCTTGGGGCGGGAGTACAATGAGCAGTTCTTC. Translating gives CASSLGREYNEQFF. Full variable domain (missing parts from reference TRBV5-1 and TRBJ2-1): KAGVTQTPRYLIKTRGQQVTLSCSPISGHRSVSWYQQTPGQGLQFLFEYFSETQRNKGNFPGRFSGRQFSNSRSEMNVSTLELGDSALYLCASSLGREYNEQFFGPGTRLTVL.

The V call is TRBV5-4, the J call TRBJ2-5; TRBD2 matches 8 bases. CDR1 and CDR2 (germline): SGHNT, YYREEE (reference sequence). Unmatched junction bases numbered 7, after V lost 4 bases and J lost 5 bases. The CDR3 is 14 amino acids. The CDR3 bases are TGTGCCAGCAGCCTCGAGCGGGAGCAGGAGACCCAGTACTTC. It specifies CASSLEREQETQYF.

The CDR3 reads CASTDGSGELFF. The CDR3, as DNA: TGTGCCAGCACCGACGGGTCCGGGGAGCTGTTTTTT. The rearrangement joins TRBV27 to TRBJ2-2; D not certain. Germline-derived CDR1 and CDR2 are MNHEY and SMNVEV (reference sequence). The CDR3 length is 12 residues. With 7 bases removed from V and 6 bases from J, the gap between germline ends came to 9 bases.

In this sample, this clone turned up once. The V and J genes are TRBV2 and TRBJ1-1, with 10 nucleotides matching TRBD1. Germline V gene lookup returns CDR1 SNHLY and CDR2 FYNNEI. The CDR3 runs to 17 residues. V trimming: 2 bases; J trimming: 4 bases; junction bases outside the gene matches: 10. CDR3: CASSETRTGGKGTEAFF. The CDR3 DNA is TGTGCCAGCAGTGAAACTCGGACAGGGGGGAAGGGCACTGAAGCTTTCTTT.

The chain couples TRBV12-5 to TRBJ1-1; weak D call: TRBD1 (5 bases). Trimming removed 7 bases at V and 0 bases at J, with 12 bases between. Germline V gives CDR1 LGHNT, CDR2 FRNRAP. This CDR3 region has 14 residues. The chain's CDR3 is CASAIGQVNTEAFF. For the CDR3, the DNA is TGTGCTAGTGCCATCGGACAAGTGAACACTGAAGCTTTCTTT.

This chain connects TRBV7-9 to TRBJ1-1; 11 bases match TRBD1. This CDR3 is 15 amino acids long. Unmatched junction bases numbered 3, after V lost 5 bases and J lost 1 base. Germline loops: CDR1 SEHNR, CDR2 FQNEAQ (reference sequence). The CDR3: CASSGGQGANTEAFF. Written as DNA, the CDR3 is TGTGCCAGCAGCGGAGGACAGGGGGCGAACACTGAAGCTTTCTTT.